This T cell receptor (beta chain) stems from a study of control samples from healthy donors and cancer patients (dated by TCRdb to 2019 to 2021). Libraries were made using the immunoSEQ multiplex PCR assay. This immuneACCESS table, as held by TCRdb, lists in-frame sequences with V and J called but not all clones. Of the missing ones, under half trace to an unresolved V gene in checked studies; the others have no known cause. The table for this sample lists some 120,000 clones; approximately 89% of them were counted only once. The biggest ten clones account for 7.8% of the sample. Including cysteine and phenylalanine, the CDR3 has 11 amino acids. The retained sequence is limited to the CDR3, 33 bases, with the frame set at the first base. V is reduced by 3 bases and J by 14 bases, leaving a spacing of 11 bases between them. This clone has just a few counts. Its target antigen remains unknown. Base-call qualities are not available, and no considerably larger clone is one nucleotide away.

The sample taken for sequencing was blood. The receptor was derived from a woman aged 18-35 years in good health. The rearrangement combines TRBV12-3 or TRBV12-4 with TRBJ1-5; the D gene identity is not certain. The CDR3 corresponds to CASSFSHSKHF. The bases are TGTGCCAGCAGTTTCTCCCACAGTAAGCATTTT.